What follows is one T cell receptor (beta chain) and its context. Antigen specificity is unknown. A single record per CDR3 protein comes from TCRdb applying MiXCR to the reads. The sample has under 300,000 distinct CDR3 sequences, about 15% seen once. This CDR3 spans 15 amino acids. Trimming stripped 7 bases from V and 0 bases from J, with 16 bases between. The germline V gene encodes CDR1 ENHRY and CDR2 SYGVKD. This entry is derived from a study of T cell repertoires in cytomegalovirus infection. Background on the study: Signatures in public TCR beta sequences pointed to both CMV infection and matching HLA type.

General study results and limits: The ex vivo response showed dominance by HLA-C-restricted CMV-specific TCR beta clonotypes. Identification of carriers of CMV plus the relevant HLA was performed using cumulative public TCR beta family frequency.

V usage is TRBV10-3 and J usage is TRBJ2-7, with a tentative D call TRBD1 (5 bases). Sequencing input: CD8+ T cells from PBMCs. The origin of this receptor is a human donor in good health (CMV status not recorded). Some clones in this sample may be carry-over from other donors' samples. The CDR3 sequence is CAIMDEDTSSYEQYF. In DNA form, the CDR3 reads TGTGCCATCATGGATGAGGACACATCCTCCTACGAGCAGTACTTC.